A single sample gave rise to the 15 T cell receptor beta chains below, sequenced in a study of CD8 T cells in acute hepatitis C reinfection. General study findings and limits: TRBV04 and TRBV06 were preferentially used in all groups, not explained by naive pool overrepresentation.

Regarding time point: at least 347 days after estimated infection, following spontaneous clearance. Hepatitis C virus-specific T cells were sequenced directly ex vivo without in vitro expansion. Using immunoSEQ multiplex PCR, the repertoire was profiled, and TCRdb retains in-frame clones only, with some absent. The sample lists about 2,600 clones; about 67% were seen once. Sequenced here: HCV NS3-1073 tetramer-sorted CD8+ T cells from PBMCs, sampled at follow-up. These receptors were taken from a man in his forties who spontaneously cleared hepatitis C infection.

The sample holds one count of this clone. The V and J genes are TRBV18 and TRBJ2-5; D gene uncertain. There are 14 residues in the CDR3. The V end was cut by 1 base, the J end by 4 bases, with 10 bases between. Germline loops: CDR1 KGHSH, CDR2 LQKENI. The DNA for the CDR3 is TGTGCCAGCTCACCACACCCTTGGGGAGAGACCCAGTACTTC. Protein: CASSPHPWGETQYF.

This clone was observed once. The J gene is TRBJ1-2, the V gene TRBV9; no clear D. This CDR3 has 13 amino acids. Trimming took 0 bases from V and 2 from J, leaving 5 bases between them. Germline CDR1 SGDLS, CDR2 YYNGEE. The CDR3 region is CASSVAQNYGYTF. In DNA form, the CDR3 reads TGTGCCAGCAGCGTAGCTCAGAACTATGGCTACACCTTC.

The rearrangement uses TRBV9 and TRBJ1-4; 12 bases align to TRBD1. Unmatched junction bases numbered 8, after V lost 4 bases and J lost 4 bases. The CDR3 sequence is 17 residues long. Germline V CDR1 and CDR2: SGDLS, YYNGEE. The CDR3 region is CASSSPGTGGRNEKLFF. CDR3 bases: TGTGCCAGCAGCTCCCCCGGGACAGGGGGCCGTAATGAAAAACTGTTTTTT.

This clone has just a few counts. The rearrangement links TRBV11-3 to TRBJ2-1; possibly TRBD2 for D (5 bases). CDR1 is SGHNT and CDR2 is YENEEA in the germline V gene. Trimming took 4 bases from V and 5 from J, leaving 12 bases between them. This CDR3 spans 14 amino acids. This CDR3 is CASSSAGLNNEQFF. CDR3 coding DNA: TGTGCCAGCAGCTCCGCTGGACTTAACAATGAGCAGTTCTTC.

The gene calls are TRBV7-6 and TRBJ1-1; D is ambiguous. The CDR3 spans 13 residues. CDR1 and CDR2 (germline): SGHVS, FNYEAQ. V dropped 5 bases and J dropped 1 base, with 8 bases sitting between them. CDR3 in DNA: TGTGCCAGCAGCCTAACAGAGAACACTGAAGCTTTCTTT. Its protein product is CASSLTENTEAFF.

This chain links TRBV6-5 with TRBJ1-4, with D hard to call. The CDR3 runs 14 residues. Deletions cut 6 bases from V and 11 bases from J, with 19 bases between. Germline-derived CDR1 and CDR2 are MNHEY and SVGAGI. CDR3: CASRPRTSIRKLFF. The CDR3 region has the DNA TGTGCCAGCAGGCCTCGCACCTCTATTAGGAAACTGTTTTTT.

The chain is built from TRBV6-1 and TRBJ1-2, with no clear D. Germline lookup yields CDR1 MNHNS and CDR2 SASEGT. CDR3 length equals 11 residues. Trimming took off 5 bases at V and 4 bases at J, with 5 bases between the two ends. This CDR3 is CASSTPYGYTF. The CDR3 nucleotides are TGTGCCAGCAGTACACCCTATGGCTACACCTTC.

The V and J genes are TRBV30 and TRBJ2-7; weak D call: TRBD2 (6 bases). The ends were cut back, 6 bases at V and 1 base at J, with 13 bases in the middle. The germline V gene encodes CDR1 GTSNPN and CDR2 SVGIG (reference sequence). The CDR3 length is 13 residues. CDR3: CACPARGSYEQYF. The CDR3 region has the DNA TGTGCCTGCCCCGCCCGGGGGTCCTACGAGCAGTACTTC.

This chain joins TRBV29-1 and TRBJ2-7; D remains ambiguous. V lost 1 base to trimming and J lost 1 base, with 2 bases between them. This CDR3 contains 11 residues. Germline-derived CDR1 and CDR2 are SQVTM and ANQGSEA. In DNA form, the CDR3 reads TGCAGCGTTGAAGTGTCCTACGAGCAGTACTTC. Its protein is CSVEVSYEQYF.

The chain uses TRBV6-1 and TRBJ1-1; D may be TRBD1 (5 bases). Trimming removed 2 bases from V and 5 bases from J, with 18 bases in between. CDR3 size: 16 residues. The germline CDR1 and CDR2 sequences are MNHNS and SASEGT. Here the CDR3 reads CASSEFLGQGATEAFF. The CDR3, as DNA: TGTGCCAGCAGTGAATTTCTTGGGCAGGGTGCGACTGAAGCTTTCTTT.

In this sample, this clone turned up a few times. This chain links TRBV30 with TRBJ2-7; 10 positions match TRBD1. V lost 2 bases, J lost 9 bases, and 7 bases stayed unmatched. Germline values: CDR1 GTSNPN, CDR2 SVGIG (reference sequence). CDR3 length equals 13 residues. The CDR3 reads CAWSQPDRGRQYF. In DNA, the CDR3 is TGTGCCTGGAGTCAACCGGACAGGGGGAGGCAGTACTTC. Supplemented by reference TRBV30 and TRBJ2-7, the full variable domain reads SQTIHQWPATLVQPVGSPLSLECTVEGTSNPNLYWYRQAAGRGLQLLFYSVGIGQISSEVPQNLSASRPQDRQFILSSKKLLLSDSGFYLCAWSQPDRGRQYFGPGTRLTVT.

V gene TRBV25-1 combines with J gene TRBJ1-2, with unresolved D. Looked up from germline, CDR1 is MGHDK and CDR2 is SYGVNS. CDR3 size: 13 residues. Trimming took 7 bases from V and 4 from J, leaving 13 bases between them. CDR3 sequence: CASTIKRAYGYTF. CDR3 nucleotides: TGTGCCAGCACCATTAAGAGGGCCTATGGCTACACCTTC.

The rearrangement uses TRBV29-1 and TRBJ1-2; unclear D gene. The CDR3 spans 15 residues. The V end lost 2 bases, the J end lost 2 bases, and 15 bases lay between the germline ends. Germline V gene data show CDR1 as SQVTM and CDR2 as ANQGSEA. CDR3 residues: CSVESWGSVNYGYTF. CDR3 in DNA: TGCAGCGTTGAAAGTTGGGGATCGGTAAACTATGGCTACACCTTC.

This rearrangement joins TRBV5-1 to TRBJ2-7; D may be TRBD1 (5 bases). From germline, CDR1 is SGHRS and CDR2 YFSETQ. This CDR3 is 16 amino acids long. Trimming pared 4 bases from V and 3 bases from J, leaving 20 bases between. The CDR3 DNA reads TGCGCCAGCAGCCCCCGCGTCCCTGGGCAGGGCTACGAGCAGTACTTC. Translation: CASSPRVPGQGYEQYF.

The DNA for the CDR3 is TGTGCCAGCAGCCAAGAAGTGAGTAGCAGCAACTACGAGCAGTACTTC. Encoded protein: CASSQEVSSSNYEQYF. This sequence joins TRBV4-2 and TRBJ2-7; D uncertain. The CDR3 runs 16 residues. V was pared by 0 bases and J by 3 bases, with 15 bases between. Germline V gene sequence: CDR1 LGHNA, CDR2 YNFKEQ.